A selection of T cell receptor beta chains follows, all from one sample in a study of T cell responses to AZD1222 COVID-19 vaccine. Libraries were prepared by immunoSEQ multiplex PCR; TCRdb keeps only in-frame clonotypes and omits some of them. This sample has approximately 200,000 clones, with approximately 94% found just once. Sequenced material: peripheral blood, taken 28 days after the second dose of the MenACWY control vaccine. The receptors derive from an adult who received the MenACWY meningococcal vaccine as a control. CDR3s include the opening cysteine and the closing phenylalanine or tryptophan. The D gene is left open where the match is weak. Rows give clone size only sometimes, using once, few, many, or a class for an expanded clone.

>TRBV21-1|-|-|TRBJ2-7
CARRHSWSSYEQYF
TGTGCCAGGAGACACTCCTGGAGCTCCTACGAGCAGTACTTC
>TRBV19|-|-|TRBJ1-5
CASMITWGNQPQHF
TGTGCCAGCATGATCACCTGGGGCAATCAGCCCCAGCATTTT
>TRBV13|-|TRBD1|TRBJ1-1
CASHSLRDRDSSNTEAFF
TGTGCCAGCCACTCTTTACGGGACAGGGATAGCTCCAACACTGAAGCTTTCTTT
>TRBV9|-|-|TRBJ2-3
CASNREGTDTQYF
TGTGCCAGCAATAGGGAAGGCACAGATACGCAGTATTTT
>TRBV29-1|-|-|TRBJ2-5
CSVDAPGTQETQYF
TGCAGCGTTGACGCCCCAGGTACCCAAGAGACCCAGTACTTC
>TRBV5-6|-|TRBD2|TRBJ2-1
CASSSGLARDEQFF
TGTGCCAGCAGCTCGGGACTAGCTAGGGATGAGCAGTTCTTC
>TRBV7-3|-|TRBD1|TRBJ2-7
CASSQPGQGDEQYF
TGTGCCAGCAGCCAGCCGGGACAGGGGGATGAGCAGTACTTC
>TRBV12-3/TRBV12-4|-|-|TRBJ2-6
CASSVGANVLTF
TGTGCCAGCAGCGTGGGGGCCAACGTCCTGACTTTC
>TRBV19|-|TRBD2|TRBJ2-2
CASSIWSSSGRGTGELFF
TGTGCCAGTAGTATTTGGTCGTCCAGCGGGAGAGGAACCGGGGAGCTGTTTTTT
>TRBV4-3|-|-|TRBJ1-5
CASSQDRLGRGQPQHF
TGCGCCAGCAGCCAAGATCGATTGGGGAGGGGACAGCCCCAGCATTTT
>TRBV5-1|-|TRBD2|TRBJ2-7
CASSSLAGVGEQYF
TGCGCCAGCAGCTCACTAGCGGGAGTTGGAGAGCAGTACTTC
>TRBV6-2/TRBV6-3|-|-|TRBJ1-1
CASSYLEITEAFF
TGTGCCAGCAGTTACTTAGAGATCACTGAAGCTTTCTTT
>TRBV6-5|-|TRBD1|TRBJ1-2
CASFQQGGPYTF
TGTGCCAGTTTTCAACAGGGGGGACCCTACACCTTC
>TRBV11-2|-|-|TRBJ1-4
CASSFATPGTGEKLFF
TGTGCCAGCAGCTTTGCTACTCCAGGTACAGGGGAAAAACTGTTTTTT
>TRBV5-6|-|-|TRBJ2-7
CASNKLSSQNF
TGTGCCAGCAACAAGCTCTCTAGCCAGAACTTC
>TRBV2|-|-|TRBJ1-6
CASRPWEAGTDSPLHF
TGTGCCAGCAGGCCATGGGAGGCGGGGACGGATTCACCCCTCCACTTT
>TRBV3-1/TRBV3-2|-|TRBD2|TRBJ2-1
CASSQDGEGVLSYNEQFF
TGTGCCAGCAGCCAAGATGGGGAGGGAGTGCTTTCCTACAATGAGCAGTTCTTC
>TRBV2|-|TRBD2|TRBJ2-7
CASRVGGGRYEQYF
TGTGCCAGCAGAGTTGGGGGGGGGAGGTACGAGCAGTACTTC
>TRBV18|-|-|TRBJ1-5
CASSPLAGSNQPQHF
TGTGCCAGCTCACCACTGGCAGGGAGCAATCAGCCCCAGCATTTT
>TRBV29-1|-|-|TRBJ2-3
CSGTGRDTDTQYF
TGCAGCGGCACAGGGAGGGACACAGATACGCAGTATTTT
>TRBV7-6|-|-|TRBJ2-5
CASSLYGAQYF
TGTGCCAGCAGCTTATACGGCGCCCAGTACTTC
>TRBV30|-|TRBD2|TRBJ2-3
CAWSAREGLRDTQYF
TGTGCCTGGAGTGCGAGGGAGGGCCTCCGGGATACGCAGTATTTT
>TRBV27|once|-|TRBJ1-6
CASSLFPFQLSISSPLHF
TGTGCCAGCAGTTTATTCCCCTTTCAGCTATCTATTTCTTCACCCCTCCACTTT
>TRBV9|-|-|TRBJ2-5
CASSVTGRQETQYF
TGTGCCAGCAGCGTTACCGGCCGACAAGAGACCCAGTACTTC
>TRBV6-2/TRBV6-3|-|-|TRBJ2-7
CASSYTQDSSYEQYF
TGTGCCAGCAGTTACACTCAGGACAGCAGCTACGAGCAGTACTTC
>TRBV5-1|-|-|TRBJ1-4
CASSLTSQGGEKLFF
TGCGCCAGCAGCTTGACCAGTCAGGGTGGTGAAAAACTGTTTTTT
>TRBV5-1|-|-|TRBJ1-1
CASSLEGTPNTEAFF
TGCGCCAGCAGCTTGGAAGGAACGCCGAACACTGAAGCTTTCTTT
>TRBV7-9|once|TRBD2|TRBJ2-2
CASSPRLLAETNTGELFF
TGTGCCAGCAGCCCCAGGCTTCTAGCGGAGACGAACACCGGGGAGCTGTTTTTT
>TRBV28|-|-|TRBJ1-5
CASSQAQGGQPQHF
TGTGCCAGCAGCCAGGCACAGGGAGGTCAGCCCCAGCATTTT
>TRBV5-1|-|TRBD2|TRBJ2-7
CASSLGEGSSYEQYF
TGCGCCAGCAGCTTGGGGGAGGGATCATCCTACGAGCAGTACTTC
>TRBV30|-|-|TRBJ1-3
CAWSAGQGRGNTIYF
TGTGCCTGGAGTGCCGGCCAGGGACGGGGAAACACCATATATTTT
>TRBV4-1|-|-|TRBJ1-6
CASSQGPFGRVDNSPLHF
TGCGCCAGCAGCCAAGGTCCCTTCGGCCGGGTCGATAATTCACCCCTCCACTTT
>TRBV28|-|-|TRBJ1-1
CASSFRPPRAEAFF
TGTGCCAGCAGTTTCCGGCCACCGAGGGCTGAAGCTTTCTTT
>TRBV6-6|-|-|TRBJ1-5
CASYTTGGHQHF
TGTGCCAGCTATACTACCGGGGGGCACCAGCATTTT
>TRBV29-1|-|TRBD1|TRBJ1-1
CSEVQGAGAEAFF
TGCAGCGAGGTACAGGGGGCTGGAGCTGAAGCTTTCTTT
>TRBV7-2|-|TRBD2|TRBJ2-7
CASSLDSGGAYEQYF
TGTGCCAGCAGCTTAGATTCGGGAGGGGCCTACGAGCAGTACTTC
>TRBV19|-|TRBD1|TRBJ2-7
CASSIAPGQQYEQYF
TGTGCCAGTAGTATAGCCCCGGGACAGCAATACGAGCAGTACTTC
>TRBV28|-|-|TRBJ1-5
CASMLRRDQPQHF
TGTGCCAGCATGTTACGCAGGGATCAGCCCCAGCATTTT
>TRBV4-2|-|TRBD1|TRBJ1-4
CASTGRPGQGLQLFF
TGTGCCAGCACCGGGCGCCCGGGACAGGGATTACAACTGTTTTTT
>TRBV12-3/TRBV12-4|-|-|TRBJ2-7
CASRGTSEGQYF
TGTGCCAGCAGGGGGACCTCAGAAGGGCAGTACTTC
>TRBV7-3|once|-|TRBJ1-6
CASSLNGSPLHF
TGTGCCAGCAGCTTAAATGGTTCACCCCTCCACTTT
>TRBV19|-|-|TRBJ2-5
CASTRTGGVETQYF
TGTGCCAGTACCCGAACAGGGGGGGTGGAGACCCAGTACTTC
>TRBV5-6|-|-|TRBJ2-5
CASSPPFARHQETQYF
TGTGCCAGCAGCCCCCCTTTCGCTAGACATCAAGAGACCCAGTACTTC
>TRBV7-2|-|-|TRBJ1-2
CASNMAARNGYTF
TGTGCCAGCAACATGGCGGCTAGGAATGGCTACACCTTC
>TRBV2|once|-|TRBJ2-7
CASGDFSYEQYF
TGTGCCAGTGGTGACTTCTCCTACGAGCAGTACTTC
>TRBV27|-|TRBD2|TRBJ2-3
CASSPQGLAGEQPDTQYF
TGTGCCAGCAGTCCCCAAGGACTAGCGGGGGAGCAGCCGGATACGCAGTATTTT
>TRBV5-1|once|-|TRBJ1-2
CASHPAGQYGYTF
TGCGCCAGCCATCCCGCTGGACAGTATGGCTACACCTTC
>TRBV10-1|-|TRBD1|TRBJ2-4
CASSDTGQDRNLAKNIQYF
TGCGCCAGCAGTGACACGGGACAGGACCGTAATCTAGCCAAAAACATTCAGTACTTC
>TRBV7-9|-|-|TRBJ2-1
CASSPSESSYNEQFF
TGTGCCAGCAGTCCCTCCGAGAGCTCCTACAATGAGCAGTTCTTC
>TRBV12-3/TRBV12-4|-|-|TRBJ2-7
CASSAIAYEQYF
TGTGCCAGCAGTGCCATCGCATACGAGCAGTACTTC
>TRBV9|-|-|TRBJ1-4
CASSTQTGLNEKLFF
TGTGCCAGCAGCACGCAGACAGGTCTAAATGAAAAACTGTTTTTT
>TRBV2|-|-|TRBJ1-2
CASSEMQGRAYGYTF
TGTGCCAGCAGTGAAATGCAGGGAAGGGCTTATGGCTACACCTTC
>TRBV4-1|-|-|TRBJ2-7
CASSQDQHYEQYF
TGCGCCAGCAGCCAAGATCAACACTACGAGCAGTACTTC
>TRBV7-3|-|-|TRBJ2-1
CASSLRGRSIDEQFF
TGTGCCAGCAGCTTACGCGGCAGGAGCATCGATGAGCAGTTCTTC
>TRBV28|-|TRBD2|TRBJ2-1
CASGKGNEQFF
TGTGCGAGCGGGAAGGGCAATGAGCAGTTCTTC
>TRBV6-1|-|-|TRBJ1-5
CASSETGYQPQHF
TGTGCCAGCAGTGAAACAGGTTATCAGCCCCAGCATTTT
>TRBV5-6|few|-|TRBJ1-5
CASSLGSHGQPQHF
TGTGCCAGCAGCTTGGGATCCCACGGACAGCCCCAGCATTTT
>TRBV3-1/TRBV3-2|-|TRBD1|TRBJ2-7
CASSHGQGYEQYF
TGTGCCAGCAGCCACGGACAGGGCTACGAGCAGTACTTC
>TRBV6-5|once|TRBD1|TRBJ1-2
CAGKGTDLANYGYTF
TGTGCCGGGAAGGGGACAGACTTAGCTAACTATGGCTACACCTTC
>TRBV19|-|TRBD1|TRBJ2-2
CASSISTGGEMHTGELFF
TGTGCCAGTAGTATAAGCACAGGGGGCGAGATGCACACCGGGGAGCTGTTTTTT